This TCR beta chain was sequenced in a study of OX40 agonist ivuxolimab in advanced cancers. Whole-study context: Ivuxolimab was administered intravenously to patients at 0.01 to 10 mg/kg every 2 weeks.

Repertoires were generated with immunoSEQ multiplex PCR, while TCRdb's copy carries only in-frame clones and drops some. Counted here are 55,000 to 90,000 clones, just over 85% occurring once; the ten biggest clones make up 0.85% to 1%. Germline CDR1 MDHEN, CDR2 SYDVKM. The CDR3 spans 11 residues. V gave up 7 bases and J gave up 2 bases, with 6 bases separating them. The gene calls are TRBV28 and TRBJ2-7; no firm D call. This sample comprised CD4+ or CD8+ T cells sorted from blood, obtained in a trial of the OX40 agonist ivuxolimab. The clonotype comes from an adult with an advanced solid tumor such as melanoma, head and neck, liver or kidney cancer. The CDR3 sequence: CASISAYEQYF. The CDR3, as DNA: TGTGCCAGCATATCAGCCTACGAGCAGTACTTC.